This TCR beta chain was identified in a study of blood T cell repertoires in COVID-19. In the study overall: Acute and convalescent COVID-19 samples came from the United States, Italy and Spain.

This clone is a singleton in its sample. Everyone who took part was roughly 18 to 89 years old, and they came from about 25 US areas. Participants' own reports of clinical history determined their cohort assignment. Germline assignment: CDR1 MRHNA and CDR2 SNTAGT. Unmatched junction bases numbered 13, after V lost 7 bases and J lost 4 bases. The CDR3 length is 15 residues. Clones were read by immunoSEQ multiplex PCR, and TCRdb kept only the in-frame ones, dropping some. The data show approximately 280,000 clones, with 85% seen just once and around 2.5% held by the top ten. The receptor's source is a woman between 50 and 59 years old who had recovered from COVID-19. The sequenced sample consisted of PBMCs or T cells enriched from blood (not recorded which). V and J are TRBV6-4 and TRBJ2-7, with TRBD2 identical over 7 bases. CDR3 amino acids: CASNSRRDYMYEQYF. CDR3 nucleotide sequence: TGTGCCAGCAACTCTAGACGGGACTACATGTACGAGCAGTACTTC.